These 11 T cell receptor beta chains were all obtained from the same sample, sequenced in a study of shared clonotypes between healthy human individuals (dated by TCRdb to the early 2020s). The library came from the immunoSEQ multiplex PCR assay. TCRdb re-hosts the immuneACCESS table, in-frame sequences only. Its copies lack some clones; in the studies checked, an unresolved V gene accounts for under half of them, and the cause for the rest is not known. In all, the sample holds 2 million to 2.5 million clones, and 90% to 95% of those were seen once. The ten biggest clones cover approximately 0.4% of the sample. The sample taken for sequencing was naive CD4+ T cells from PBMCs. What this sample's cell subset or site label stands for: CD45RA+ positively selected. The receptor source for this set is a young man in good health. Some clones in this sample may be carry-over from other donors' samples.

V is TRBV18 and J is TRBJ1-1; 7 bases line up with TRBD1. V shed 3 bases, J shed 1 base, and the junction held 8 bases outside the gene matches. The CDR3 is 16 residues long. Germline CDR1 is KGHSH and CDR2 is LQKENI. The CDR3 DNA follows: TGTGCCAGCTCACCCACAGGGGCGGGCGCGAACACTGAAGCTTTCTTT. As protein: CASSPTGAGANTEAFF. The full variable domain, with the rest looked up from reference TRBV18 and TRBJ1-1, is NAGVMQNPRHLVRRRGQEARLRCSPMKGHSHVYWYRQLPEEGLKFMVYLQKENIIDESGMPKERFSAEFPKEGPSILRIQQVVRGDSAAYFCASSPTGAGANTEAFFGQGTRLTVV.

This chain joins TRBV27 and TRBJ1-1; no firm D call. Germline V gives CDR1 MNHEY, CDR2 SMNVEV (reference sequence). Deletions cut 3 bases from V and 1 base from J, with 6 bases between. The CDR3 is made up of 13 amino acids. The DNA for the CDR3 is TGTGCCAGCAGTTTTGTCAGGAACACTGAAGCTTTCTTT. This encodes CASSFVRNTEAFF.

The rearrangement joins TRBV11-1 to TRBJ2-7, with 7 nucleotides matching TRBD1. Trimming at V came to 5 bases and at J to 0 bases, leaving 10 bases not matched to a gene. CDR3 length: 16 amino acids. Germline loops: CDR1 SGHAT, CDR2 FQDESV (reference sequence). The CDR3 region is CASSPRRQGSSYEQYF. The CDR3 coding sequence is TGTGCCAGCAGCCCCCGGCGACAGGGAAGCTCCTACGAGCAGTACTTC.

The chain joins TRBV4-3 to TRBJ1-1; D may be TRBD1 (6 bases). V lost 1 base, J lost 2 bases, and 11 bases lay in between. The germline V gene has CDR1 LGHNA and CDR2 YSLEER. The CDR3 runs 15 residues. CDR3 loop: CASSQGGHPNTEAFF. The CDR3 nucleotides read TGCGCCAGCAGCCAAGGGGGGCATCCAAACACTGAAGCTTTCTTT.

This chain connects TRBV5-1 to TRBJ2-1; no reliable D call. Germline V gene sequence: CDR1 SGHRS, CDR2 YFSETQ. The CDR3 runs 16 residues. V was cut by 0 bases and J by 0 bases, with 10 bases left in between. CDR3 region: CASSLAGGNSYNEQFF. CDR3 DNA sequence: TGCGCCAGCAGCTTGGCTGGCGGAAACTCCTACAATGAGCAGTTCTTC.

This clone occurred once. The sample contains more than one DNA sequence encoding this CDR3. The chain is built from TRBV5-1 and TRBJ1-2; 8 nucleotides agree with TRBD1. The CDR3 runs 14 residues. Germline CDR1 reads SGHRS; CDR2 reads YFSETQ. Trimming cost V 4 bases and J 3 bases; bases outside gene matches: 5. CDR3 residues: CASSLGQGYYGYTF. CDR3 bases: TGCGCCAGCAGCCTAGGACAGGGTTACTATGGCTACACCTTC.

The rearrangement joins TRBV5-1 to TRBJ2-6; unclear D gene. The CDR3 runs to 16 residues. Germline CDR1 SGHRS, CDR2 YFSETQ. Trimming left V 4 bases short and J 2 bases short, with 13 bases between. The CDR3 protein is CASSRERVTGANVLTF. In DNA, the CDR3 is TGCGCCAGCAGCCGTGAAAGGGTAACTGGGGCCAACGTCCTGACTTTC.

The chain recombines TRBV7-2 with TRBJ2-5, with D unresolved. This CDR3 comprises 14 residues. CDR1 is SGHTA and CDR2 is FQGNSA in the germline V gene. Trimming took 5 bases from V and 4 from J, leaving 14 bases between them. CDR3 in DNA: TGTGCCAGCAGCGCGCTGGGCTCTGCAGAGACCCAGTACTTC. Translation gives CASSALGSAETQYF.

The rearrangement links TRBV6-1 to TRBJ2-5, with 11 bases matching TRBD2. The CDR3 runs to 16 residues. Germline V gives CDR1 MNHNS, CDR2 SASEGT. The ends lost 1 base at V and 5 bases at J; junction bases unmatched: 6. DNA of the CDR3: TGTGCCAGCAGTGAAGGGGGACTAGCGGCTGGGGAGACCCAGTACTTC. Translating gives CASSEGGLAAGETQYF.

The rearrangement uses TRBV2 and TRBJ2-7; maybe TRBD2 (5 bases). This CDR3 is built from 14 residues. Trimming cost V 5 bases and J 7 bases, with 18 bases left between them. The germline CDR1 and CDR2 sequences are SNHLY and FYNNEI. The CDR3 here is CASSRVTPEGEQYF. The CDR3 nucleotides are TGTGCCAGCAGTAGAGTAACACCCGAGGGAGAGCAGTACTTC.

V and J are TRBV28 and TRBJ1-4; possible D gene TRBD1, 6 bases. Germline V gene data show CDR1 as MDHEN and CDR2 as SYDVKM. This CDR3 contains 14 residues. Deletions cut 4 bases from V and 4 bases from J, with 10 bases between. The CDR3 protein is CASSSTGINEKLFF. CDR3 coding DNA: TGTGCCAGCAGTTCGACAGGAATTAATGAAAAACTGTTTTTT.